This T cell receptor beta chain was observed in a study of blood T cells in healthy people across ages. The study, taken as a whole, reports: Older age went with lower TCR beta diversity per million T cells, in a roughly linear way. A strong correlation was seen between TCR beta diversity and naive T cell percentage.

In regard to this clonotype: The target antigen is unknown.

Trimming took off 0 bases at V and 7 bases at J, with 6 bases between the two ends. This CDR3 is 11 amino acids long. Germline V gives CDR1 SQVTM, CDR2 ANQGSEA. A sample-barcoded 5' primer and a J-beta primer mix were used in a second PCR of roughly 7 to 12 cycles. Each sample provided no less than 2.5 million CDR3-containing paired-end reads. One entry per CDR3 protein, called by TCRdb with MiXCR from the 5' RACE reads. The profile covers approximately 830,000 distinct CDR3 sequences, with around 62% appearing a single time and around a quarter taken by the ten largest. The receptor's source is a man aged 25 to 45 in good health. The gene calls are TRBV29-1 and TRBJ1-2; no firm D call. The sequenced sample was blood. The CDR3 loop is CSVEDVFGYTF. The CDR3 bases are TGCAGCGTTGAAGACGTATTTGGCTACACCTTC.